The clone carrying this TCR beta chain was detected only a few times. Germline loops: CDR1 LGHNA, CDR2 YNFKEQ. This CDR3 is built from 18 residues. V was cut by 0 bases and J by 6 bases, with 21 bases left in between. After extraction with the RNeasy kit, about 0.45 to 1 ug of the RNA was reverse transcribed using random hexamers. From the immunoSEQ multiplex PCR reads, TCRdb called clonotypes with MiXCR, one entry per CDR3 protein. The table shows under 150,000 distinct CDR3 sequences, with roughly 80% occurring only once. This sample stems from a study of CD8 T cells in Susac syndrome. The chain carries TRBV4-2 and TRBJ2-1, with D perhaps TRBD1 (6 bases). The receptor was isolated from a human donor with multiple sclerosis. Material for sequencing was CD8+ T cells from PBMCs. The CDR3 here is CASSQEDFLGGARNEQFF. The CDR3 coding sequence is TGTGCCAGCAGCCAAGAGGACTTTTTAGGGGGAGCTCGCAATGAGCAGTTCTTC.